Below, one TCR beta chain is given with its context. As yet, its antigen is unknown. cDNA molecules, individually, were tagged with unique molecular identifiers. TCRdb ran MiXCR on the 5' RACE reads and lists one entry per CDR3 protein. Among approximately 97,000 distinct CDR3 sequences listed, more than 9.5% were seen once. The data derive from a study of early T cells in non-severe SARS-CoV-2 infection. Study context: Sequencing input comprised bulk RNA from unsorted whole blood; chain pairing was not available. Findings and limits, study-wide: The VDJdb matching leaned toward anti-spike CD8 responses and overlooked private and CD4 specificities.

With V trimmed by 7 bases and J by 7 bases, 3 bases remained unmatched. This CDR3 is built from 13 residues. CDR1 and CDR2 from the germline V gene are MGHDK and SYGVNS. The specimen comprised whole blood, sampled at baseline. This chain uses TRBV25-1 with TRBJ2-2; 10 nucleotides line up with TRBD2. This TCR came from an adult who was a healthcare worker with PCR-confirmed SARS-CoV-2 infection or an uninfected control (not recorded which). The CDR3 sequence is CASTSGGDGELFF. For the CDR3, the DNA is TGTGCCAGCACTAGCGGGGGCGACGGGGAGCTGTTTTTT. The full variable domain, rest sourced from reference TRBV25-1 and TRBJ2-2, is EADIYQTPRYLVIGTGKKITLECSQTMGHDKMYWYQQDPGMELHLIHYSYGVNSTEKGDLSSESTVSRIRTEHFPLTLESARPSHTSQYLCASTSGGDGELFFGEGSRLTVL.